Below, 19 T cell receptor beta chains from the same sample are listed, as sequenced in a study of blood T cells in healthy people across ages. PCR was performed a second time for 7 to 11 cycles using a sample-barcoded 5' primer and a J-beta primer mix. TCRdb redid the calling of the 5' RACE reads with MiXCR, one entry per CDR3 protein. The top ten clones hold approximately 13% of a sample with under 850,000 distinct CDR3 sequences, around 34% of them seen once. The sample comprised blood. The receptors stem from a man between 18 and 35 years old in good health.

The chain couples TRBV12-3 or TRBV12-4 to TRBJ1-2, with 7 positions matching TRBD1. V lost 2 bases, J lost 10 bases, and 10 bases stayed unmatched. The CDR3 totals 14 residues. The CDR3 is CASSLLAGTADYTF. For the CDR3, the DNA is TGTGCCAGCAGTTTATTGGCTGGGACAGCTGACTACACCTTC.

J is TRBJ2-3 and V is TRBV4-3, with TRBD2 matching 7 bases. The CDR3 covers 17 residues. CDR1 LGHNA and CDR2 YSLEER come from the germline V gene. V gave up 4 bases and J gave up 3 bases; unmatched junction bases: 13. In nucleotides, the CDR3 is TGCGCCAGCAGCCCTGGAGGACTAGTCGATGGGACAGATACGCAGTATTTT. Protein: CASSPGGLVDGTDTQYF.

This clonotype has just a few counts. V is TRBV12-3 or TRBV12-4 and J is TRBJ2-2, with TRBD1 as a possible D gene (6 bases). The CDR3 contains 16 residues. V gave up 1 base and J gave up 1 base, with 10 bases separating them. The CDR3 here is CASSLGQGLNTGELFF. The CDR3 DNA reads as TGTGCCAGCAGTTTAGGGCAGGGGCTGAACACCGGGGAGCTGTTTTTT.

This clonotype was counted a few times. V usage is TRBV12-3 or TRBV12-4 and J usage is TRBJ2-2; a weak D match, TRBD1 (6 bases). This CDR3 is 13 amino acids long. V dropped 10 bases and J dropped 1 base, with 10 bases sitting between them. As DNA, the CDR3 is TGTGCCACCTCGACAGGGAACACCGGGGAGCTGTTTTTT. Protein product: CATSTGNTGELFF.

This clonotype was seen a single time. A much larger clone differs by one base, so this may be a read error. The chain is built from TRBV20-1 and TRBJ2-1, with D maybe TRBD2 (6 bases). V shed 0 bases and J shed 0 bases, with 15 bases lying between them. Per germline, CDR1 DFQATT and CDR2 SNEGSKA (reference sequence). The CDR3 loop spans 17 amino acids. The CDR3, as DNA: TGCAGTGCTAGAGATCTAGTGGGGGGTTACTCCTACAATGAGCAGTTCTTC. This gives the protein CSARDLVGGYSYNEQFF.

The CDR3 nucleotides are TGCGCCAGCAGCTATCTCCAGGACAGGGGGCGAATAGATACGCAGTATTTT. The encoded protein is CASSYLQDRGRIDTQYF. V usage is TRBV5-1 and J usage is TRBJ2-3; TRBD1 matches 11 bases. The CDR3 totals 17 residues. CDR1 and CDR2 (germline): SGHRS, YFSETQ. Losses at the gene ends were 3 bases for V and 5 bases for J; bases not matched to a gene: 11.

This chain uses TRBV7-9 with TRBJ2-2, with a tentative D call TRBD2 (6 bases). Germline CDR1 reads SEHNR; CDR2 reads FQNEAQ (reference sequence). The length of the CDR3 is 15 residues. V dropped 4 bases and J dropped 4 bases, with 13 bases sitting between them. DNA for the CDR3: TGTGCCAGCAGCTCGGACTCGGGGGTCACCGGGGAGCTGTTTTTT. It codes for CASSSDSGVTGELFF.

This clonotype was picked up many times. This rearrangement joins TRBV20-1 to TRBJ1-2, with a tentative D call TRBD1 (5 bases). This CDR3 has 16 amino acids. Trimming stripped 3 bases from V and 5 bases from J, with 22 bases between. Germline-derived CDR1 and CDR2 are DFQATT and SNEGSKA (reference sequence). The CDR3 is CSASFWDVTVLYGYTF. The DNA of the CDR3 is TGCAGTGCTAGTTTTTGGGACGTGACAGTCTTATATGGCTACACCTTC.

The rearrangement joins TRBV20-1 to TRBJ1-5; the D gene is possibly TRBD1 (6 bases). The ends were cut back, 4 bases at V and 7 bases at J, with 17 bases in the middle. Germline V gene sequence: CDR1 DFQATT, CDR2 SNEGSKA (reference sequence). CDR3 size: 14 residues. CDR3 loop: CSAKSGTTEQPQHF. CDR3 sequence (DNA): TGCAGTGCTAAATCCGGGACAACCGAACAGCCCCAGCATTTT.

There are a few counts of this clonotype. The CDR3 is CAISAGTRVEGELFF. The DNA for the CDR3 is TGTGCCATCAGTGCCGGGACTAGAGTAGAGGGGGAGCTGTTTTTT. The genes are TRBV10-3 and TRBJ2-2, with TRBD2 identical over 8 bases. The CDR3 loop spans 15 amino acids. V lost 4 bases and J lost 8; bases outside the gene matches: 9. From germline, CDR1 is ENHRY and CDR2 SYGVKD.

This clonotype was seen a few times. The rearrangement joins TRBV28 to TRBJ1-5, with D possibly matching TRBD1 (6 bases). The germline gives CDR1 MDHEN, CDR2 SYDVKM. This CDR3 has 15 amino acids. V was clipped by 2 bases and J by 2 bases, with 10 bases between them. The CDR3 spells CASSLHREGNQPQHF. The CDR3, as DNA: TGTGCCAGCAGTTTACACAGGGAAGGCAATCAGCCCCAGCATTTT.

Details on this clonotype: This may come from a read error, since a much larger clone is one base off. The genes are TRBV10-3 and TRBJ2-5; TRBD1 matches at 11 bases. The germline gives CDR1 ENHRY, CDR2 SYGVKD. V lost 9 bases and J lost 4; bases outside the gene matches: 10. This CDR3 contains 15 residues. CDR3 loop: CAIGQGASDRETQYF. CDR3 sequence (DNA): TGTGCCATTGGACAGGGGGCATCAGACAGAGAGACCCAGTACTTC.

Note on this clonotype: One junction end does not reproduce the germline sequence, and a read error may be involved. This sequence joins TRBV4-1 and TRBJ2-2; the match to TRBD2 covers 7 bases. Germline CDR1 reads MGHRA; CDR2 reads YSYEKL. The CDR3 contains 14 residues. The CDR3 coding sequence is TGCGCCAGCAGCCAAGATAGCGGGCCCGGGGAGTTGTTTTTT. It translates to CASSQDSGPGELFF.

This clonotype appeared many times. The gene calls are TRBV7-2 and TRBJ2-4; 10 positions match TRBD2. V lost 5 bases, J lost 5 bases, and 9 bases stayed unmatched. Germline V lookup: CDR1 SGHTA, CDR2 FQGNSA. CDR3 size: 16 residues. CDR3: CASSPQTGTSENIQYF. The DNA for the CDR3 is TGTGCCAGCAGCCCCCAGACCGGGACTAGCGAAAACATTCAGTACTTC.

This clonotype was recorded many times. The rearrangement uses TRBV21-1 and TRBJ2-1. TRBV21-1 is assigned pseudogene status. The CDR3 is 9 residues long. CDR3 sequence (DNA): TGTGCCAGGTCCACCGGGCAGTTCTTC. It codes for CARSTGQFF.

This clonotype appeared a few times. V and J are TRBV30 and TRBJ1-6, with D uncertain. The V end lost 7 bases, the J end lost 10 bases, and 14 bases lay between the germline ends. CDR1 and CDR2 (germline): GTSNPN, SVGIG (reference sequence). The CDR3 runs to 12 residues. The CDR3 protein is CASRANLSPLHF. The CDR3 coding sequence is TGTGCCTCCCGGGCAAATCTCTCACCCCTCCACTTT.

In its sample, this clonotype was seen a few times. The CDR3, as DNA: TGCAGTGCTAGACTAGGACAGGCGTCCTCCTACGAGCAGTACTTC. It yields the protein CSARLGQASSYEQYF. This chain links TRBV20-1 with TRBJ2-7, with 7 bases that match TRBD1. Per germline, CDR1 DFQATT and CDR2 SNEGSKA (reference sequence). Trimming removed 2 bases from V and 0 bases from J; junction bases left unmatched: 7. The CDR3 totals 15 residues.

The chain carries TRBV30 and TRBJ2-7, with 9 bases lining up with TRBD1. Germline trimming cut 4 bases from V and 2 bases from J; bases unmatched to any gene: 3. The CDR3 extends over 13 amino acids. Germline loops: CDR1 GTSNPN, CDR2 SVGIG (reference sequence). CDR3 nucleotides: TGTGCCTGGACCAGGACAGGGGCCTACGAGCAGTACTTC. As protein: CAWTRTGAYEQYF.

V usage is TRBV12-3 or TRBV12-4 and J usage is TRBJ1-6; 11 bases agree with TRBD1. J gave up 10 bases and V 5 bases, and 10 bases lay outside the gene matches. CDR3 size: 16 residues. The CDR3 spells CASSLGQGARGSPLHF. CDR3 DNA sequence: TGTGCCAGCAGTCTCGGACAGGGGGCGCGGGGATCACCCCTCCACTTT.